Listed below are T cell receptor beta chains from one sample, sequenced in a study of identical twins. TCRdb analysed the 5' RACE reads with MiXCR anew, one entry per CDR3 protein. The data contain around 960,000 distinct CDR3 sequences, 9% to 15% of them singletons. These sequences were also reported in another study, on yellow fever vaccine responses in identical twins.

Source material: PBMCs. These receptors all stem from a woman aged 18-30 years in good health. CDR3s include the opening cysteine and the closing phenylalanine or tryptophan. The order of the fields is clone size, J gene, D gene, V gene, CDR3 length, CDR3 DNA, CDR3 protein. D genes are given only for firm matches. Not all rows give a size; the values are once, few, many and, for expanded clones, a class.

clone size: few; J gene: TRBJ2-4; D gene: .; V gene: TRBV15; CDR3 length: 16; CDR3 DNA: TGTGCCACCAGCAGTGGGGAGACCGAAGCCAAAAACATTCAGTACTTC; CDR3 protein: CATSSGETEAKNIQYF
clone size: few; J gene: TRBJ2-1; D gene: .; V gene: TRBV7-9; CDR3 length: 15; CDR3 DNA: TGTGCCAGCAGCCTTCGACAGGTGGCCGACAATGAGCAGTTCTTC; CDR3 protein: CASSLRQVADNEQFF
clone size: few; J gene: TRBJ1-5; D gene: .; V gene: TRBV7-9; CDR3 length: 14; CDR3 DNA: TGTGCCAGCAGCTTAGAGGGATACAATCAGCCCCAGCATTTT; CDR3 protein: CASSLEGYNQPQHF
clone size: few; J gene: TRBJ1-2; D gene: .; V gene: TRBV29-1; CDR3 length: 12; CDR3 DNA: TGCAGCGTTGAATCGGGCACCTATGGCTACACCTTC; CDR3 protein: CSVESGTYGYTF
clone size: .; J gene: TRBJ2-4; D gene: .; V gene: TRBV20-1; CDR3 length: 15; CDR3 DNA: TGCAGTGCTAGCGGAATGAGCCGGGACCCAGACATTCAGTACTTC; CDR3 protein: CSASGMSRDPDIQYF
clone size: .; J gene: TRBJ2-5; D gene: TRBD2; V gene: TRBV7-2; CDR3 length: 15; CDR3 DNA: TGTGCCAGCAGCTTCCAAGCGGGAGGGGGGGAGACCCAGTACTTC; CDR3 protein: CASSFQAGGGETQYF
clone size: few; J gene: TRBJ2-3; D gene: TRBD2; V gene: TRBV9; CDR3 length: 16; CDR3 DNA: TGTGCCAGCAGCTCTCGGACTAGCGTGGGCACAGATACGCAGTATTTT; CDR3 protein: CASSSRTSVGTDTQYF
clone size: once; J gene: TRBJ2-1; D gene: TRBD2; V gene: TRBV12-5; CDR3 length: 15; CDR3 DNA: TGTGCTAGTGGTTTGTCCAGGACTAGCGGGAGGATACCCTTCTTC; CDR3 protein: CASGLSRTSGRIPFF
clone size: few; J gene: TRBJ2-2; D gene: .; V gene: TRBV20-1; CDR3 length: 15; CDR3 DNA: TGCAGTGCTAGTAGGGGACAACTCAACACCGGGGAGCTGTTTTTT; CDR3 protein: CSASRGQLNTGELFF
clone size: .; J gene: TRBJ1-1; D gene: .; V gene: TRBV25-1; CDR3 length: 12; CDR3 DNA: TGTGCCAGCATCGCGGGTTTGACTGAAGCTTTCTTT; CDR3 protein: CASIAGLTEAFF
clone size: .; J gene: TRBJ2-2; D gene: TRBD2; V gene: TRBV11-2; CDR3 length: 17; CDR3 DNA: TGTGCCAGCAGCTCCCGCGGCGGGAGGAGAGGGACCGGGGAGCTGTTTTTT; CDR3 protein: CASSSRGGRRGTGELFF
clone size: .; J gene: TRBJ2-5; D gene: .; V gene: TRBV20-1; CDR3 length: 16; CDR3 DNA: TGCAGTGCTAGATTTTTTCTTAGACGCCACCAAGAGACCCAGTACTTC; CDR3 protein: CSARFFLRRHQETQYF
clone size: few; J gene: TRBJ1-1; D gene: .; V gene: TRBV29-1; CDR3 length: 16; CDR3 DNA: TGCAGCGTTGAAGATCGGGTCAAGGTGTTGGGCACTGAAGCTTTCTTT; CDR3 protein: CSVEDRVKVLGTEAFF
clone size: .; J gene: TRBJ2-2; D gene: TRBD2; V gene: TRBV15; CDR3 length: 18; CDR3 DNA: TGTGCCACCAGCAGAGACCCCCTCACTAGCGGGAGTAGAGGGGAGCTGTTTTTT; CDR3 protein: CATSRDPLTSGSRGELFF
clone size: few; J gene: TRBJ1-1; D gene: .; V gene: TRBV25-1; CDR3 length: 14; CDR3 DNA: TGTGCCAGCAGTGGGGCAGGGTGGTACACTGAAGCTTTCTTT; CDR3 protein: CASSGAGWYTEAFF
clone size: few; J gene: TRBJ2-1; D gene: TRBD2; V gene: TRBV5-5; CDR3 length: 13; CDR3 DNA: TGTGCCAGCAGCCCGGGGGGGGGCAATGAGCAGTTCTTC; CDR3 protein: CASSPGGGNEQFF
clone size: many; J gene: TRBJ2-2; D gene: .; V gene: TRBV9; CDR3 length: 15; CDR3 DNA: TGTGCCAGCAGCCCTATACAAAGAGGCGCCGGGGAGCTGTTTTTT; CDR3 protein: CASSPIQRGAGELFF
clone size: .; J gene: TRBJ2-2; D gene: .; V gene: TRBV28; CDR3 length: 13; CDR3 DNA: TGTGCCACCCGGAAAGGGGCCACCGGGGAGCTGTTTTTT; CDR3 protein: CATRKGATGELFF
clone size: many; J gene: TRBJ2-7; D gene: TRBD2; V gene: TRBV4-1; CDR3 length: 15; CDR3 DNA: TGCGCCAGCAGCCAAGATAGGGGAGGGGAGGACGAGCAGTACTTC; CDR3 protein: CASSQDRGGEDEQYF
clone size: few; J gene: TRBJ2-1; D gene: .; V gene: TRBV3-1; CDR3 length: 13; CDR3 DNA: TGTGCCAGCAGCCCCGACAGGAACAATGAGCAGTTCTTC; CDR3 protein: CASSPDRNNEQFF
clone size: .; J gene: TRBJ2-1; D gene: TRBD2; V gene: TRBV12-3/TRBV12-4; CDR3 length: 16; CDR3 DNA: TGTGCCAGCAGTTATCTAGCGGGGGGCAGGGTCGATGAGCAGTTCTTC; CDR3 protein: CASSYLAGGRVDEQFF
clone size: few; J gene: TRBJ2-7; D gene: .; V gene: TRBV28; CDR3 length: 12; CDR3 DNA: TGTGCCAGCCTTCATATCGGGGGTGAGCAGTACTTC; CDR3 protein: CASLHIGGEQYF
clone size: .; J gene: TRBJ2-1; D gene: TRBD2; V gene: TRBV15; CDR3 length: 15; CDR3 DNA: TGTGCCACCAGCAGAGCCGGGACTAGCGGGAATGAGCAGTTCTTC; CDR3 protein: CATSRAGTSGNEQFF
clone size: .; J gene: TRBJ1-1; D gene: .; V gene: TRBV7-9; CDR3 length: 14; CDR3 DNA: TGTGCCAGCAGCTTAGGGTCAGGGACCAATGAAGCTTTCTTT; CDR3 protein: CASSLGSGTNEAFF
clone size: many; J gene: TRBJ2-1; D gene: TRBD1; V gene: TRBV4-1; CDR3 length: 14; CDR3 DNA: TGCGCCAGCAGCCCACTGACAGGGTACAATGAGCAGTTCTTC; CDR3 protein: CASSPLTGYNEQFF
clone size: .; J gene: TRBJ2-5; D gene: .; V gene: TRBV5-5; CDR3 length: 13; CDR3 DNA: TGTGCCAGCAGCTCCAGGCTCGTCGACACCCAGTACTTC; CDR3 protein: CASSSRLVDTQYF
clone size: many; J gene: TRBJ2-2; D gene: .; V gene: TRBV6-4; CDR3 length: 14; CDR3 DNA: TGTGCCAGCAGTGACTCCGGTGGCACCGGGGAGCTGTTTTTT; CDR3 protein: CASSDSGGTGELFF
clone size: few; J gene: TRBJ2-1; D gene: TRBD2; V gene: TRBV7-2; CDR3 length: 16; CDR3 DNA: TGTGCCAGCAGCCTCTCTAGCGGGAGGGTGGACAATGAGCAGTTCTTC; CDR3 protein: CASSLSSGRVDNEQFF
clone size: few; J gene: TRBJ2-1; D gene: TRBD2; V gene: TRBV7-2; CDR3 length: 14; CDR3 DNA: TGTGCCAGCAGACAAGCGGGAGGGTACAATGAGCAGTTCTTC; CDR3 protein: CASRQAGGYNEQFF
clone size: few; J gene: TRBJ1-6; D gene: .; V gene: TRBV2; CDR3 length: 14; CDR3 DNA: TGTGCCAGCAGTGGGGCAGGGTATAATTCACCCCTCCACTTT; CDR3 protein: CASSGAGYNSPLHF